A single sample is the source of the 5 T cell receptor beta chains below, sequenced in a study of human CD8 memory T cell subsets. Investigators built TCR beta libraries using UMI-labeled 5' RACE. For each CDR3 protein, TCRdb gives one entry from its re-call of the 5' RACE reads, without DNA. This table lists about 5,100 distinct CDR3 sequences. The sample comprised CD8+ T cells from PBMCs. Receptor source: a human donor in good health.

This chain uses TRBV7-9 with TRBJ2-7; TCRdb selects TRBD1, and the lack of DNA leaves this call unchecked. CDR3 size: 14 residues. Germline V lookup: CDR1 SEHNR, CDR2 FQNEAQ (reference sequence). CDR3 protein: CASSPRTGGHEQYF.

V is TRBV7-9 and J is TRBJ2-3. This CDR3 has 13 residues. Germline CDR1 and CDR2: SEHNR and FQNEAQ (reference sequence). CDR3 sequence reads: CASSLLSTDTQYF.

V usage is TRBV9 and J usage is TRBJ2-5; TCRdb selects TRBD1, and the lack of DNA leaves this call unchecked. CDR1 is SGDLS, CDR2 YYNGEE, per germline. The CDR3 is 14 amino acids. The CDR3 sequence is CASSVGGARETQYF.

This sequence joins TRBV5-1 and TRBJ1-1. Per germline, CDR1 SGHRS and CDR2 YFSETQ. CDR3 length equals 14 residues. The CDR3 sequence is CASSRKGSYTEAFF.

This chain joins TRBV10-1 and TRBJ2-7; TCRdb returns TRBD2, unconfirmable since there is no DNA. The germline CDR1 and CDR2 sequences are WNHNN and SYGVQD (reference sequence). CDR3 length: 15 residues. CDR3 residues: CASSESTSGIYEQYF.